The present T cell receptor (beta chain) was sequenced within a study of T cell responses to AZD1222 COVID-19 vaccine. Study-level background: Second doses were pooled across both intervals (about 4 or about 12 weeks).

As regards this clone: Its antigen is still unknown.

Regarding the study as a whole: It should be noted that donors were predominantly white British and more often female, and clonal diversity was possibly underestimated.

TCRdb's table, derived via immunoSEQ multiplex PCR, lists solely in-frame clones and lacks some. The sample includes approximately 89,000 clones, roughly 88% of them seen just once. The source is an adult in good health. Material: peripheral blood, obtained on day 0 of AZD1222 vaccination.

The CDR3 region has the DNA TGTGCCAGCAGTTTCCAAATCGGTGAAAAACTGTTTTTT. It encodes CASSFQIGEKLFF. The chain combines TRBV12-3 or TRBV12-4 with TRBJ1-4; D gene unclear. There are 13 residues in the CDR3. Trimming took off 3 bases at V and 7 bases at J, with 9 bases between the two ends.